This record concerns one T cell receptor (beta chain) sequence. Antigen unknown. CDR3 length: 13 residues. Trimming left V 9 bases short and J 4 bases short, with 15 bases between. From germline, CDR1 is MNHEY and CDR2 SVGAGI. This specimen comes from a study of OX40 agonist ivuxolimab in advanced cancers. Study information: A male proportion of over 70% was recorded, with mean age around 55 years and range about 20 to 85.

Study conclusions and caveats: Antigen targets of the expanded peripheral T cells went undetermined. At 0.1 to 3.0 mg/kg and by week 6, CD4+ and CD8+ T cells in the blood had expanded clonally.

The repertoire was sequenced with immunoSEQ multiplex PCR; TCRdb's copy has only in-frame clones and lacks some. Among 94,000 or so clones listed, around 80% were seen once. V and J are TRBV6-5 and TRBJ1-2; D remains unclear. The clonotype was recovered from an adult with an advanced solid tumor such as melanoma, head and neck, liver or kidney cancer. Specimen: CD4+ or CD8+ T cells sorted from blood, collected in a trial of the OX40 agonist ivuxolimab. The CDR3 loop reads CASGGTWSYGYTF. DNA for the CDR3: TGTGCCAGTGGTGGAACCTGGAGCTATGGCTACACCTTC.